This T cell receptor (beta chain) was identified in a study of CD4 T cells in relation to SARS-CoV-2 and coronaviruses. The unexposed donors gave CD4+ T cells in about 2010-2019, prior to COVID-19. The cells were cultured for around ten days before CD4+ T cells were isolated. Assay: immunoSEQ multiplex PCR; the TCRdb copy retains only in-frame clones and omits some. The repertoire has 25,000 or so clones, approximately 80% of them found once; the top ten carry 14%. This clone came up a few times. The target antigen is unknown. J was trimmed by 2 bases and V by 0 bases; bases with no gene match: 8. This CDR3 has 16 amino acids. The germline CDR1 and CDR2 sequences are SGHRS and YFSETQ.

The V gene is TRBV5-1, the J gene TRBJ2-7; 7 bases line up with TRBD2. Sequencing input: CD4+ T cells from PBMCs, cultured in vitro. The TCR originated in a human donor in good health. CDR3 in amino acids: CASSLGSGLTAYEQYF. The CDR3 DNA reads as TGCGCCAGCAGCTTGGGCTCGGGACTAACCGCCTACGAGCAGTACTTC. Combining the CDR3 with reference TRBV5-1 and TRBJ2-7 gives the whole variable domain KAGVTQTPRYLIKTRGQQVTLSCSPISGHRSVSWYQQTPGQGLQFLFEYFSETQRNKGNFPGRFSGRQFSNSRSEMNVSTLELGDSALYLCASSLGSGLTAYEQYFGPGTRLTVT.